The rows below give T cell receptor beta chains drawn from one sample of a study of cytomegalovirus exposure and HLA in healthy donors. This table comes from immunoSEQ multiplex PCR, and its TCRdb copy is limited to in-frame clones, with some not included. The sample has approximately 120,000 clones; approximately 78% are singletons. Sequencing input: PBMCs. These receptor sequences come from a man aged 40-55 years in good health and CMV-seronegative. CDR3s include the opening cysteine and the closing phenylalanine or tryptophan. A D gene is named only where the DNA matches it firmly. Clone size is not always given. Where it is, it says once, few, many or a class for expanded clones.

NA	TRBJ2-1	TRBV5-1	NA	TGCGCCAGCAAGCAGGGGCGGAATGAGCAGTTCTTC	CASKQGRNEQFF
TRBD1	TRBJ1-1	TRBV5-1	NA	TGCGCCAGCAGCGGGACAGGGTCACTAAACACTGAAGCTTTCTTT	CASSGTGSLNTEAFF
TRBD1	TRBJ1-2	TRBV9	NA	TGTGCCAGCAGCGCAAGGGGGCAGGGCTATGGCTACACCTTC	CASSARGQGYGYTF
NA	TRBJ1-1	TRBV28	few	TGTGCCAGCAGCATTACACAGAACACTGAAGCTTTCTTT	CASSITQNTEAFF
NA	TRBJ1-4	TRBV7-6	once	TGTGCCAGCAACTCCGGGACACTGGGGGAAAAACTGTTTTTT	CASNSGTLGEKLFF
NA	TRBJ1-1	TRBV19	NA	TGTGCCAGTAGTAACCCCGGGACAAGGAACACTGAAGCTTTCTTT	CASSNPGTRNTEAFF
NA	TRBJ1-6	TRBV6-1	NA	TGTGCCAGCAGTGAAGTGACGTGGAGCTCCTATAATTCACCCCTCCACTTT	CASSEVTWSSYNSPLHF
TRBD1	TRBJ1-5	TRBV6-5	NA	TGTGCCAGCAGTTACCCAGGGGGCGCAAATCAGCCCCAGCATTTT	CASSYPGGANQPQHF
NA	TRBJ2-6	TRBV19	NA	TGTGCCAGTAGTGCAGGGGTACTTAGCTCTGGGGCCAACGTCCTGACTTTC	CASSAGVLSSGANVLTF
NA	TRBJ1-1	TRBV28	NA	TGTATCAGTGGGGCAATGAACACTGAAGCTTTCTTT	CISGAMNTEAFF
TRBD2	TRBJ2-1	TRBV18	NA	TGTGCCAGCTCACCCCCTAGCGGGGACAATGAGCAGTTCTTC	CASSPPSGDNEQFF
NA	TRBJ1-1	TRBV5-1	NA	TGCGCCAGCAGCCCGAATTTACGGGGTTCGAACACTGAAGCTTTCTTT	CASSPNLRGSNTEAFF
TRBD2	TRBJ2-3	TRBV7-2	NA	TGTGCCAGCAGCCCCACTCGGTCGGGGGGGGCTAGCACAGATACGCAGTATTTT	CASSPTRSGGASTDTQYF
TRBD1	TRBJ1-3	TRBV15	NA	TGTGCCACCAGCGAGCAGGGGGCCATTGGAAACACCATATATTTT	CATSEQGAIGNTIYF
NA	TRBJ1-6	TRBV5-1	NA	TGCGCCAGCAGCTTGAGCGTGAGCTCCTATAATTCACCCCTCCACTTT	CASSLSVSSYNSPLHF
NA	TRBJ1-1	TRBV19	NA	TGTGCCAGTAGTATCGGAGAGAACACTGAAGCTTTCTTT	CASSIGENTEAFF
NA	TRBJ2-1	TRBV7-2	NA	TGTGCCAGCAGTCCTAGAAGCCAGCGGCCCGCAATGGGGAATGAGCAGTTCTTC	CASSPRSQRPAMGNEQFF
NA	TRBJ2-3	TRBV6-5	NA	TGTGCCAGCACTCCTGGGGGCATTCGCACAGATACGCAGTATTTT	CASTPGGIRTDTQYF
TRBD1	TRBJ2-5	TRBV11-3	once	TGTGCCAGCAGCGGGACAGGGCAGAAAGAGACCCAGTACTTC	CASSGTGQKETQYF
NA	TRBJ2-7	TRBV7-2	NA	TGCGCCAGCAGCTCAGACTACGAGCAGTACTTC	CASSSDYEQYF
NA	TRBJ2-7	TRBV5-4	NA	TGTGCCAGCAGCTTCCTTAACGAGCAGTACTTC	CASSFLNEQYF
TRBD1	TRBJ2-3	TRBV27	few	TGTGCCAGCAAAACAGGGGCCCCAGCCGGCACGCAGTATTTT	CASKTGAPAGTQYF
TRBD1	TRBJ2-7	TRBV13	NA	TGTGCCAGCAGCCCCGGGGGACAGGGAGCCTACGAGCAGTACTTC	CASSPGGQGAYEQYF
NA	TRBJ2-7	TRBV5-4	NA	TGTGCCAGCAGCGAAGGTCTCGGGTCCTACGAGCAGTACTTC	CASSEGLGSYEQYF
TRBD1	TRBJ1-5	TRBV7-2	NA	TGTGCCAGCACCAAGGAGCCACGAACGACAGGGTACAATCAGCCCCAGCATTTT	CASTKEPRTTGYNQPQHF
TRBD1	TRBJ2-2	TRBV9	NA	TGTGCCAGCAGGGGGGACAGGGGGCTGAGCACCGGGGAGCTGTTTTTT	CASRGDRGLSTGELFF
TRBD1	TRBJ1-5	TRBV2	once	TGTGCCAGCAGTCGGGACAGCACGATTCAGCCCCAGCATTTT	CASSRDSTIQPQHF
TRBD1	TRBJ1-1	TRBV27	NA	TGTGCCAGCAGCAAACAGGGGGCCATGACTGAAGCTTTCTTT	CASSKQGAMTEAFF
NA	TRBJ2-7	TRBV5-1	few	TGCGCCAGCAGCTCCGTCCCCACAGGGTCCTCCTACGAGCAGTACTTC	CASSSVPTGSSYEQYF
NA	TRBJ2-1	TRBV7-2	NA	TGTGCCAGCAGCTTCAGGCGTGAGCAGTTCTTC	CASSFRREQFF
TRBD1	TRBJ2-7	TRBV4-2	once	TGTGCCAGCAGCCAAGGGTCCGGACAGGGGTACGAGCAGTACTTC	CASSQGSGQGYEQYF
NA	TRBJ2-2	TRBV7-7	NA	TGTGCTAGCAGCTTCATGGCAGCCGGGGAGCTGTTTTTT	CASSFMAAGELFF
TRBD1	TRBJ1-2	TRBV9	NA	TGTGCCAGCAGCGTCGAAGGGGGACAGGGGTTAATGAACGGCTACACCTTC	CASSVEGGQGLMNGYTF
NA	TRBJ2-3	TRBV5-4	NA	TGTGCCAGCAGCAGCCAGGGGTCAGATACGCAGTATTTT	CASSSQGSDTQYF
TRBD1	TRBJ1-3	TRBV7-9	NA	TGTGCCAGCAGCACAGGGGGCTTTGGAAACACCATATATTTT	CASSTGGFGNTIYF
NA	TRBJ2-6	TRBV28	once	TGTGCCAGCAACGGAGGGGGGGCAAGAGCCAACGTCCTGACTTTC	CASNGGGARANVLTF
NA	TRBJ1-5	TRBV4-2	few	TGTGCCAGCAGCCAAGACACAGGGTCCGGGCAGCCCCAGCATTTT	CASSQDTGSGQPQHF
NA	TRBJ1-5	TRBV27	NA	TGTGCCAGCAGGGGCAGGGACAATCAGCCCCAGCATTTT	CASRGRDNQPQHF
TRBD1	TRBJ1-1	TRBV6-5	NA	TGTGCCAGCAGTTACTCCGGGACAGACACATTT	CASSYSGTDTF
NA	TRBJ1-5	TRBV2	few	TGTGCCAGCAGTCAAGGAGGAGTGAATCAGCCCCAGCATTTT	CASSQGGVNQPQHF
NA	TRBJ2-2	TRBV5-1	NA	TGCGCCAGCAGCGGCCGGGCCGGGGAGCTGTTTTTT	CASSGRAGELFF
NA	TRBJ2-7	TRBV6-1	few	TGTGCCAGCAGTGAAGCACAGCTCTACGAGCAGTACTTC	CASSEAQLYEQYF